Detailed here is one T cell receptor beta chain. The antigen remains unidentified. Random hexamers were used to reverse transcribe the RNA input (about 0.45 to 1 ug). Across 54 Vbeta and 13 Jbeta, TCR beta CDR3 was amplified with immunoSEQ multiplex PCR. TCRdb independently ran MiXCR on the immunoSEQ multiplex PCR reads; one entry per CDR3 protein. The data hold roughly 150,000 distinct CDR3 sequences, with 90% to 95% observed a single time. Looked up from germline, CDR1 is SNHLY and CDR2 is FYNNEI. V lost 3 bases and J lost 14; bases outside the gene matches: 11. This CDR3 has 14 amino acids. These data originate in a study of CD8 T cells in Susac syndrome. General study points: The study admitted that it had a relatively small number of individuals in its TCR sequencing and HLA analysis.

Sequencing of TCR beta, carried out with a high-throughput approach, was applied to CD8+ and CD4+ T cells from the blood. It was healthy donors who served as the controls, matched for age and sex. The TCR was taken from a human donor in good health. The V gene is TRBV2, the J gene TRBJ2-1; 9 bases fit TRBD2. Sequenced input: CD4+ T cells from PBMCs. The CDR3 reads CASSDSGLATGKFF. CDR3 coding DNA: TGTGCCAGCAGTGATTCAGGACTAGCGACCGGCAAGTTCTTC.